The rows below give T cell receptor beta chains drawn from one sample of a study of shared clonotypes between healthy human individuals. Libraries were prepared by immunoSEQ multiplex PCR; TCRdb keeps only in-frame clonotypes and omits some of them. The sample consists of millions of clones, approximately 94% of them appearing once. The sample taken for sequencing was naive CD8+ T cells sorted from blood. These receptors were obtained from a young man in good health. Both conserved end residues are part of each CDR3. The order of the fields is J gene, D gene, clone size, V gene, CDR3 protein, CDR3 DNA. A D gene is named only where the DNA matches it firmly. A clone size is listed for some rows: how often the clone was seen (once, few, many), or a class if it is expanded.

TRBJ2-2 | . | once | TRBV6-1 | CASSDGQLGVTNTGELFF | TGTGCCAGCAGTGACGGACAGTTGGGGGTCACGAACACCGGGGAGCTGTTTTTT
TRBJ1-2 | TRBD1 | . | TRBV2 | CASSRDRGGYGYTF | TGTGCCAGCAGTAGGGACAGGGGTGGCTATGGCTACACCTTC
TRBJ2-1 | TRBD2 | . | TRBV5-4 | CASSLAERDPGEQFF | TGTGCCAGCAGCTTGGCTGAGCGGGACCCGGGTGAGCAGTTCTTC
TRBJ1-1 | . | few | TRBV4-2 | CASKGATEAFF | TGTGCCAGCAAAGGAGCCACTGAAGCTTTCTTT
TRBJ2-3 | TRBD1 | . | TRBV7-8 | CASSLARQGSTDTQYF | TGTGCCAGCAGCTTAGCCAGACAGGGTTCGACAGATACGCAGTATTTT
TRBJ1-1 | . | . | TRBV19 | CASTNREKDTEAFF | TGTGCCAGTACCAACAGGGAGAAGGACACTGAAGCTTTCTTT
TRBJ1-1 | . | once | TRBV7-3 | CASSLSGTGGTEAFF | TGTGCCAGCAGCTTAAGTGGGACGGGCGGCACTGAAGCTTTCTTT
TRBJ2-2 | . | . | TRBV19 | CASSIVGPAGELFF | TGTGCCAGTAGTATAGTGGGGCCGGCCGGGGAGCTGTTTTTT
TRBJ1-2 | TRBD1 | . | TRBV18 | CASSPSGTGGNGYTF | TGTGCCAGCTCACCATCTGGGACAGGGGGCAATGGCTACACCTTC
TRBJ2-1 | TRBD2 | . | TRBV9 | CASSVAGGSNEQFF | TGTGCCAGCAGCGTAGCGGGAGGTAGCAATGAGCAGTTCTTC
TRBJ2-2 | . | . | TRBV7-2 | CASSFREAYGELFF | TGTGCCAGCAGCTTCAGAGAAGCGTACGGGGAGCTGTTTTTT
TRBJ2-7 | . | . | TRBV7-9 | CASSLVRNYEQYF | TGTGCCAGCAGCTTAGTACGGAACTACGAGCAGTACTTC
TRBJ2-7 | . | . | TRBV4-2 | CASSQYTSEQYF | TGTGCCAGCAGCCAATACACGTCCGAGCAGTACTTC
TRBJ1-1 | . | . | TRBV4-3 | CASSQEFGMNTEAFF | TGCGCCAGCAGCCAAGAGTTTGGGATGAACACTGAAGCTTTCTTT
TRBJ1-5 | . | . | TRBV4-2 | CASSQELSSNQPQHF | TGTGCCAGCAGCCAAGAATTGAGCAGCAATCAGCCCCAGCATTTT
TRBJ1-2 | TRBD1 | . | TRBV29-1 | CSVETRDRSTYGYTF | TGCAGCGTGGAGACAAGGGACAGATCAACTTATGGCTACACCTTC
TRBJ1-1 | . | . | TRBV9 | CASSVVGDTEAFF | TGTGCCAGCAGCGTAGTTGGAGACACTGAAGCTTTCTTT
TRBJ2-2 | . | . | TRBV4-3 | CASSQELRVMDTGELFF | TGCGCCAGCAGCCAGGAGCTCAGGGTTATGGACACCGGGGAGCTGTTTTTT
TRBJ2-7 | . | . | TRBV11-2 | CASSFEEGISYEQYF | TGTGCCAGCAGCTTTGAAGAGGGGATATCCTACGAGCAGTACTTC
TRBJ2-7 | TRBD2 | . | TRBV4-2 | CASSHEIGASGSRYEQYF | TGTGCCAGCAGCCATGAAATAGGGGCTAGCGGGAGTAGGTACGAGCAGTACTTC
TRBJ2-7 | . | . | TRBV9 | CASSQGGLSYEQYF | TGTGCCAGCAGCCAGGGCGGGCTCTCCTACGAGCAGTACTTC
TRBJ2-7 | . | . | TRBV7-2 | CASSSGPYQYYEQYF | TGTGCCAGCAGCTCTGGCCCCTACCAGTACTACGAGCAGTACTTC
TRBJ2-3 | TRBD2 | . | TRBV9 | CASSVAGASGLSTDTQYF | TGTGCCAGCAGCGTAGCCGGGGCTAGCGGCCTTAGCACAGATACGCAGTATTTT
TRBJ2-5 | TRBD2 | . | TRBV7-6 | CASSLGTSGSYGETQYF | TGTGCCAGCAGCCTGGGGACTAGCGGGAGTTACGGGGAGACCCAGTACTTC
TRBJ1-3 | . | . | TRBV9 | CASSPITDTIYF | TGTGCCAGCAGCCCGATAACGGACACCATATATTTT
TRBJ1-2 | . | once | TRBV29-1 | CSVPDGTNYGYTF | TGCAGCGTACCGGACGGGACTAACTATGGCTACACCTTC
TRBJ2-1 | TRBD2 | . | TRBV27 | CASSVGPGSGASNEQFF | TGTGCCAGCAGTGTTGGCCCTGGGAGCGGGGCGAGCAATGAGCAGTTCTTC
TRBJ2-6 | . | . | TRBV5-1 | CASSLRGLRSGANVLTF | TGCGCCAGCAGCTTGCGAGGTCTCCGCTCTGGGGCCAACGTCCTGACTTTC